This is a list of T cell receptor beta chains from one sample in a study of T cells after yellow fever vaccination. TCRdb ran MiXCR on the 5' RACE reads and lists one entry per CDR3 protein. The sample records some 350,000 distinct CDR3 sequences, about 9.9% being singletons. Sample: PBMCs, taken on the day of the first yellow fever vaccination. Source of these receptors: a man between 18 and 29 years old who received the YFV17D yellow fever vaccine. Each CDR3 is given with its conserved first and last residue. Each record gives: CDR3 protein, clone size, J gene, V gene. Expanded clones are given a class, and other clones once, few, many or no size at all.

CDR3 protein: CDAGSSQRGGGETQYF
clone size: NA
J gene: TRBJ2-5
V gene: TRBV10-3

CDR3 protein: CSAPGQGEKLFF
clone size: NA
J gene: TRBJ1-4
V gene: TRBV20-1

CDR3 protein: CASTFWGDSYEQYF
clone size: NA
J gene: TRBJ2-7
V gene: TRBV6-2/TRBV6-3

CDR3 protein: CASSPTGQSSYNSPLHF
clone size: NA
J gene: TRBJ1-6
V gene: TRBV9

CDR3 protein: CASSLAPSGGVDTQYF
clone size: once
J gene: TRBJ2-3
V gene: TRBV7-6

CDR3 protein: CAIGVGELFF
clone size: few
J gene: TRBJ2-2
V gene: TRBV10-3

CDR3 protein: CATSDLGGPNTEAFF
clone size: few
J gene: TRBJ1-1
V gene: TRBV24-1

CDR3 protein: CASSHGGGTEAFF
clone size: NA
J gene: TRBJ1-1
V gene: TRBV4-1

CDR3 protein: CASSYRGGTNTEAFF
clone size: NA
J gene: TRBJ1-1
V gene: TRBV6-5

CDR3 protein: CSVQPGGPRNTEAFF
clone size: NA
J gene: TRBJ1-1
V gene: TRBV20-1

CDR3 protein: CASSPVTRRETQYF
clone size: NA
J gene: TRBJ2-5
V gene: TRBV18

CDR3 protein: CASSSGGEPAEAFF
clone size: few
J gene: TRBJ1-1
V gene: TRBV5-4

CDR3 protein: CASSLGTSGVDEQFF
clone size: many
J gene: TRBJ2-1
V gene: TRBV5-1

CDR3 protein: CSAQRPGRTILAKNIQYF
clone size: NA
J gene: TRBJ2-4
V gene: TRBV20-1

CDR3 protein: CASSEPGSLSSYNEQFF
clone size: few
J gene: TRBJ2-1
V gene: TRBV7-6

CDR3 protein: CASSLVQGFNEQFF
clone size: few
J gene: TRBJ2-1
V gene: TRBV7-7

CDR3 protein: CASGDPLGYEQYF
clone size: few
J gene: TRBJ2-7
V gene: TRBV7-9

CDR3 protein: CATRAPSYNEQFF
clone size: NA
J gene: TRBJ2-1
V gene: TRBV2

CDR3 protein: CSARDLRGLEEKLFF
clone size: few
J gene: TRBJ1-4
V gene: TRBV20-1

CDR3 protein: CSASSRIEKLFF
clone size: NA
J gene: TRBJ1-4
V gene: TRBV20-1

CDR3 protein: CASSYGQGRDYGYTF
clone size: NA
J gene: TRBJ1-2
V gene: TRBV18

CDR3 protein: CASSSDLRGPGETQYF
clone size: few
J gene: TRBJ2-5
V gene: TRBV5-1

CDR3 protein: CASSPYAPHSKSQPQHF
clone size: NA
J gene: TRBJ1-5
V gene: TRBV18

CDR3 protein: CSARVQGWGANQPQHF
clone size: NA
J gene: TRBJ1-5
V gene: TRBV20-1

CDR3 protein: CASSPGPGADTQYF
clone size: NA
J gene: TRBJ2-3
V gene: TRBV18

CDR3 protein: CAWSKGTGSYNQPQHF
clone size: many
J gene: TRBJ1-5
V gene: TRBV30

CDR3 protein: CAISNPQGGETQYF
clone size: NA
J gene: TRBJ2-5
V gene: TRBV10-3

CDR3 protein: CASSPRSAANTGELFF
clone size: few
J gene: TRBJ2-2
V gene: TRBV7-7

CDR3 protein: CASYQGDPSTDTQYF
clone size: NA
J gene: TRBJ2-3
V gene: TRBV5-1

CDR3 protein: CASSFLIAGGIDTQYF
clone size: few
J gene: TRBJ2-3
V gene: TRBV6-2/TRBV6-3

CDR3 protein: CASSPGKGELHF
clone size: NA
J gene: TRBJ1-6
V gene: TRBV12-3/TRBV12-4

CDR3 protein: CASSQDFMQRSGANVLTF
clone size: few
J gene: TRBJ2-6
V gene: TRBV4-1

CDR3 protein: CASSLWGERNTEAFF
clone size: few
J gene: TRBJ1-1
V gene: TRBV7-6

CDR3 protein: CASSPLGVGGGYTF
clone size: NA
J gene: TRBJ1-2
V gene: TRBV18

CDR3 protein: CASSQDPRGIYGYTF
clone size: few
J gene: TRBJ1-2
V gene: TRBV4-1

CDR3 protein: CASSYRQGLSGDTQYF
clone size: NA
J gene: TRBJ2-3
V gene: TRBV5-1

CDR3 protein: CASSLVQGGRETQYF
clone size: few
J gene: TRBJ2-5
V gene: TRBV12-3/TRBV12-4

CDR3 protein: CSVSRDRWNTGELFF
clone size: NA
J gene: TRBJ2-2
V gene: TRBV29-1

CDR3 protein: CASSLRAGATDTQYF
clone size: few
J gene: TRBJ2-3
V gene: TRBV7-9

CDR3 protein: CASSPLGEPDEQFF
clone size: few
J gene: TRBJ2-1
V gene: TRBV28

CDR3 protein: CASSSQTGPDTQYF
clone size: NA
J gene: TRBJ2-3
V gene: TRBV5-1

CDR3 protein: CASSLTGIRPQHF
clone size: NA
J gene: TRBJ1-5
V gene: TRBV12-3/TRBV12-4

CDR3 protein: CASSSNRGGEAFF
clone size: many
J gene: TRBJ1-1
V gene: TRBV27

CDR3 protein: CAISDDRAGANVLTF
clone size: once
J gene: TRBJ2-6
V gene: TRBV13

CDR3 protein: CASSQDHRLGAEQYF
clone size: few
J gene: TRBJ2-7
V gene: TRBV4-3

CDR3 protein: CASSSDRAGANVLTF
clone size: NA
J gene: TRBJ2-6
V gene: TRBV6-2/TRBV6-3

CDR3 protein: CASSSDRESSYTF
clone size: NA
J gene: TRBJ1-2
V gene: TRBV12-3/TRBV12-4

CDR3 protein: CASISRDSLSRDTQYF
clone size: NA
J gene: TRBJ2-3
V gene: TRBV7-9

CDR3 protein: CASRTDFTDTQYF
clone size: few
J gene: TRBJ2-3
V gene: TRBV7-2

CDR3 protein: CASKGEPAGAAMAKNIQYF
clone size: few
J gene: TRBJ2-4
V gene: TRBV6-2/TRBV6-3

CDR3 protein: CARPNRGCHNQPQHF
clone size: few
J gene: TRBJ1-5
V gene: TRBV21-1

CDR3 protein: CASSASGTSDSYTF
clone size: many
J gene: TRBJ1-2
V gene: TRBV9